The clone carrying this T cell receptor beta chain was recorded once. Its matching antigen is unknown. The CDR3 runs to 12 residues. The V and J ends lost 8 bases and 6 bases respectively, with 12 bases between them. Germline V lookup: CDR1 MNHEY, CDR2 SMNVEV (reference sequence). These data belong to a study of CD8 T cells in Susac syndrome. Broader study findings: The relatively small number of individuals in the TCR sequencing and HLA analysis was acknowledged by the study.

The authors sequenced TCR beta from blood CD8+ and CD4+ T cells. Multiple sclerosis controls were treatment-naive patients with stable or active relapsing-remitting disease. RNA totalling roughly 0.45 to 1 ug underwent reverse transcription with random hexamers. An immunoSEQ multiplex PCR generated amplified TCR beta CDR3 products spanning 54 Vbeta and 13 Jbeta. TCRdb reanalysed the immunoSEQ multiplex PCR reads using MiXCR and keeps one entry per CDR3 protein. The data show some 400,000 distinct CDR3 sequences, more than 70% seen once. This chain uses TRBV27 with TRBJ2-3; perhaps TRBD2 as D (6 bases). This receptor was identified in a human donor with multiple sclerosis. Sequencing was carried out using CD8+ T cells from PBMCs. This chain's CDR3 is CASVGGADTQYF. The CDR3 region has the DNA TGTGCCAGCGTGGGGGGAGCTGATACGCAGTATTTT.